The rows below give T cell receptor beta chains drawn from one sample of a study of vaccination and CD4 T cells after COVID-19. TCRdb passed the PCR reads through MiXCR, listing each CDR3 protein once. The table shows about 13,000 distinct CDR3 sequences, with roughly 59% occurring only once. These receptors are not linked to any known antigen. Sequencing was carried out using CD4+ T cells from blood, cultured in vitro. Receptors originate from a human donor who had recovered from COVID-19. Each CDR3 is given with its conserved first and last residue. Each record gives: clone size, J gene, CDR3 length, D gene, V gene, CDR3 DNA, CDR3 protein. The D gene is left open where the match is weak. Only some rows state a clone size, as once, few, many or a class for expanded clones.

>.|TRBJ2-3|14|.|TRBV12-3/TRBV12-4
TGTGCCAGCAGGCTAGCGAGAGGGGCAGATACGCAGTATTTT
CASRLARGADTQYF
>few|TRBJ1-5|12|.|TRBV7-8
TGTGCCAGCAGCTTAGTAGATCAGCCCCAGCATTTT
CASSLVDQPQHF
>few|TRBJ2-7|15|.|TRBV7-2
TGTGCCAGCAGCTTAGGCGCTAGACCATCCTACGAGCAGTACTTC
CASSLGARPSYEQYF
>.|TRBJ2-6|17|TRBD1|TRBV18
TGTGCCAGCTCACCACTCGGACAGGGGTCTGGGGCCAACGTCCTGACTTTC
CASSPLGQGSGANVLTF
>.|TRBJ1-1|16|TRBD1|TRBV30
TGTGCCTGGAGTGTACGGAACAGGGGGAGGATCACTGAAGCTTTCTTT
CAWSVRNRGRITEAFF
>.|TRBJ1-6|18|.|TRBV20-1
TGCAGTGCTGAAAGGTCGGAAGGGGGAGGGCTATTGAATTCACCCCTCCACTTT
CSAERSEGGGLLNSPLHF
>few|TRBJ1-1|16|.|TRBV4-1
TGCGCCAGCAGCCGAGACAGGTTCAGAAGGGGGACTGAAGCTTTCTTT
CASSRDRFRRGTEAFF
>.|TRBJ1-6|14|.|TRBV20-1
TGCAGTGCTAGAATACAGGTTGAAAATTCACCCCTCCACTTT
CSARIQVENSPLHF
>.|TRBJ2-7|14|TRBD2|TRBV6-2/TRBV6-3
TGTGCCAGCAGTTACGAGACTAGCGGGTACGAGCAGTACTTC
CASSYETSGYEQYF
>.|TRBJ2-2|14|.|TRBV19
TGTGCCAGTAGCCCACCGGGGTACACCGGGGAGCTGTTTTTT
CASSPPGYTGELFF
>few|TRBJ2-1|12|TRBD2|TRBV6-2/TRBV6-3
TGTGCCACCCGGACTAGTATCCATGAGCAGTTCTTC
CATRTSIHEQFF
>.|TRBJ1-2|13|TRBD1|TRBV28
TGTGCCAGCTCCCAGGGACAGGAGGTCGGCTACACCTTC
CASSQGQEVGYTF
>few|TRBJ2-3|15|.|TRBV2
TGTGCCAGCAGTGAGAGGGTCCCTAGCACAGATACGCAGTATTTT
CASSERVPSTDTQYF
>.|TRBJ2-5|13|.|TRBV7-2
TGTGCCAGCAGCTCGGAGGGCACTCGGGCCCAGTACTTC
CASSSEGTRAQYF
>.|TRBJ1-2|12|.|TRBV2
TGTGCCAGCAGTCCGGGTCCGGGGGGCTACACCTTC
CASSPGPGGYTF
>.|TRBJ1-2|14|.|TRBV20-1
TGCAGTGCTAGAGTTCCCGGGGGGCTCTATGGCTACACCTTC
CSARVPGGLYGYTF
>.|TRBJ2-5|14|TRBD1|TRBV28
TGTGCCAGCAGCCGGGACAGCCTGAGTGAGACCCAGTACTTC
CASSRDSLSETQYF
>few|TRBJ1-5|15|.|TRBV6-5
TGTGCCAGCAGTTTGTCGGGTTCGGGCAATCAGCCCCAGCATTTT
CASSLSGSGNQPQHF
>.|TRBJ2-7|15|.|TRBV7-9
TGTGCCAGCAGCTTAGCGGGGGGCGCAAAAATAAGGCAGTACTTC
CASSLAGGAKIRQYF
>.|TRBJ1-5|15|TRBD1|TRBV6-1
TGTGCCGGCCACGCCGGGACAGGGGGCAATCAGCCCCAGCATTTT
CAGHAGTGGNQPQHF
>.|TRBJ1-5|15|TRBD1|TRBV20-1
TGCAGTGCTAGACTACAGGGGGGGAGCAATCAGCCCCAGCATTTT
CSARLQGGSNQPQHF
>once|TRBJ1-1|14|TRBD1|TRBV7-9
TGTGCCAGCAGCCGTTACGACAGGGACACTGAAGCTTTCTTT
CASSRYDRDTEAFF
>.|TRBJ1-3|15|.|TRBV6-1
TGTGCCAGCAGTCCGACAGTGATCTCTGGAAACACCATATATTTT
CASSPTVISGNTIYF
>.|TRBJ1-2|15|.|TRBV12-3/TRBV12-4
TGTGCCAGCAGCCCACTCGGGGGGCCCGGTTATGGCTACACCTTC
CASSPLGGPGYGYTF
>few|TRBJ2-7|13|.|TRBV20-1
TGCAGTGGCCAAGGAGTCTCGGTCTACGAGCAGTACTTC
CSGQGVSVYEQYF
>.|TRBJ2-5|13|.|TRBV19
TGTGCCAGTAGTCTTGTCAGCCAAGAGACCCAGTACTTC
CASSLVSQETQYF
>once|TRBJ1-1|13|.|TRBV19
TGTGCCAGTAGCCGTTATACAGGGACTGAAGCTTTCTTT
CASSRYTGTEAFF
>few|TRBJ1-3|16|.|TRBV6-1
TGTGCCAGCAGCAAATACCTACAGGTTCCTGGAAACACCATATATTTT
CASSKYLQVPGNTIYF
>.|TRBJ2-7|15|TRBD1|TRBV20-1
TGCAGTGCTAGTTCTTTGGACAGGGGAGCCTACGAGCAGTACTTC
CSASSLDRGAYEQYF
>once|TRBJ2-7|15|TRBD2|TRBV5-1
TGCGCCAGCAGCGTAAGTAGCGGGAGCTCCTACGAGCAGTACTTC
CASSVSSGSSYEQYF
>.|TRBJ2-2|14|.|TRBV7-3
TGTGCCAGCAGCTCAAGAGGGGGCACCGGGGAGCTGTTTTTT
CASSSRGGTGELFF
>few|TRBJ2-7|14|.|TRBV15
TGTGCCACCAGCAGAGATTCTGGAACCTACGAGCAGTACTTC
CATSRDSGTYEQYF
>once|TRBJ2-7|14|.|TRBV20-1
TGCAGTGCTAGGACGGCCAGAGTCTCCCACGAGCAGTACTTC
CSARTARVSHEQYF
>few|TRBJ2-5|14|.|TRBV28
TGTGCCAGCTCCAGGGAAGATAAGGTGGAGACCCAGTACTTC
CASSREDKVETQYF
>few|TRBJ2-3|15|TRBD2|TRBV5-4
TGTGCCAGCAGCTTTCCGCCTGCGGGAGCAGATACGCAGTATTTT
CASSFPPAGADTQYF
>.|TRBJ1-1|14|.|TRBV7-2
TGTGCCAGCAGCTTAGCGGTGGGGAGCGGTGAAGCTTTCTTT
CASSLAVGSGEAFF
>few|TRBJ1-4|15|.|TRBV24-1
TGTGCCACCAGTGATTTATCCAGGTTTACTGAAAAACTGTTTTTT
CATSDLSRFTEKLFF
>.|TRBJ2-2|14|.|TRBV5-4
TGTGCCAGCAGCTTGTGGGGGGCGACCGGGGAGCTGTTTTTT
CASSLWGATGELFF
>.|TRBJ1-2|13|.|TRBV11-2
TGTGCCAGCAGCGCCGACAGAAACTATGGCTACACCTTC
CASSADRNYGYTF
>.|TRBJ1-2|15|.|TRBV29-1
TGCAGCGTTGACAGGGCAGGATTCTTGAACTATGGCTACACCTTC
CSVDRAGFLNYGYTF
>.|TRBJ1-6|14|.|TRBV20-1
TGCAGTGCTAGTGTCCGCAGTGAGAATTCACCCCTCCACTTT
CSASVRSENSPLHF
>.|TRBJ2-5|14|.|TRBV5-1
TGCGCCAGCAGCTTAGCGGAGTGGGACGAGACCCAGTACTTC
CASSLAEWDETQYF
>.|TRBJ2-5|13|.|TRBV5-1
TGCGCCAGCAGCCCAGGACCTCAAGAGACCCAGTACTTC
CASSPGPQETQYF
>.|TRBJ2-5|16|TRBD1|TRBV6-5
TGTGCCAGCAGTTTGACAGACAGGGTGATTTTGGAGACCCAGTACTTC
CASSLTDRVILETQYF
>.|TRBJ2-7|12|.|TRBV25-1
TGTGCCAGCAGTGAATTAGCTGGCGAGCAGTACTTC
CASSELAGEQYF
>.|TRBJ2-1|16|TRBD2|TRBV15
TGTGCCACCAGCCCTCCGGGACTAGCGGGAGATAATGAGCAGTTCTTC
CATSPPGLAGDNEQFF
>once|TRBJ2-2|18|.|TRBV6-4
.
CASRTGLAGGGPGGSCFF
>.|TRBJ2-3|15|.|TRBV5-8
TGTGCCAGCAGCTTCTCCGGGACAAACACAGATACGCAGTATTTT
CASSFSGTNTDTQYF
>.|TRBJ1-1|13|.|TRBV12-3/TRBV12-4
TGTGCCAGCATGGGCAGAGTGAACACTGAAGCTTTCTTT
CASMGRVNTEAFF
>.|TRBJ1-5|14|.|TRBV2
TGTGCCAGCAGTGGCGGGAATAGCAATCAGCCCCAGCATTTT
CASSGGNSNQPQHF
>few|TRBJ1-1|14|.|TRBV6-1
TGTGCCAGCAGTGGGCATGGGGTGAACACTGAAGCTTTCTTT
CASSGHGVNTEAFF
>.|TRBJ1-6|14|TRBD1|TRBV28
TGTGCCAGCAGCCGTGGGACAGGGGTTTCACCCCTCCACTTT
CASSRGTGVSPLHF
>.|TRBJ2-7|12|TRBD2|TRBV10-3
TGTGCCATTGGGACTAAAGCCTACGAGCAGTACTTC
CAIGTKAYEQYF
>few|TRBJ2-2|16|TRBD2|TRBV6-1
TGTGCCAGCAGTGGGCGGCGGGGGTACACCCCCGGGGAGCTGTTTTTT
CASSGRRGYTPGELFF
>.|TRBJ1-2|13|.|TRBV6-5
TGTGCCAGCAGTTACAGGGAATACTATGGCTACACCTTC
CASSYREYYGYTF
>few|TRBJ1-1|11|.|TRBV30
TGTGCCTGGAGCAGAACTCGGGGGGCTTTCTTT
CAWSRTRGAFF
>few|TRBJ2-2|15|TRBD1|TRBV6-1
TGTGCCAGCAGTCGGACAGGGGCGAACACCGGGGAGCTGTTTTTT
CASSRTGANTGELFF
>.|TRBJ1-2|14|.|TRBV18
TGTGCCAGCTCACCTTCGAGAACGGAGGGTGGCTACACCTTC
CASSPSRTEGGYTF
>.|TRBJ2-5|13|.|TRBV19
TGTGCCAGTAACCTTCGCGGGGAAGAGACCCAGTACTTC
CASNLRGEETQYF
>.|TRBJ2-6|17|.|TRBV4-2
TGTGCCAGCAGCCAAGTGATGCAGGAGTCAGGGGCCAACGTCCTGACTTTC
CASSQVMQESGANVLTF